The 3 T cell receptor beta chains below all came from one sample that was sequenced in a study of blood T cell repertoires in COVID-19. The assay was immunoSEQ multiplex PCR, and TCRdb's table has in-frame clones only and misses some. This table holds 200,000 to 300,000 clones, about 90% found once. Sequencing input: peripheral blood. The receptors here all came from a woman between 35 and 50 years old who had recovered from COVID-19.

V is TRBV3-1 (or the pseudogene TRBV3-2) and J is TRBJ2-5; 8 positions match TRBD1. The junction had 7 bases not matched to a gene; V was cut back by 2 bases and J by 5 bases. The germline CDR1 and CDR2 sequences are LGHDT and YNNKEL (reference sequence). The CDR3 totals 15 residues. In DNA form, the CDR3 reads TGTGCCAGCAGCCAATTGACAGGGGAAATGGAGACCCAGTACTTC. This encodes CASSQLTGEMETQYF.

The chain links TRBV5-6 to TRBJ2-7; TRBD1 matches at 10 bases. The CDR3 is 15 residues long. With V trimmed by 4 bases and J by 2 bases, 6 bases remained unmatched. Per the germline V gene, CDR1 is SGHDT and CDR2 is YYEEEE. The chain's CDR3 is CASSQWDRGAYEQYF. For the CDR3, the DNA is TGTGCCAGCAGCCAATGGGACAGGGGAGCCTACGAGCAGTACTTC.

The chain combines TRBV30 with TRBJ2-1; no reliable D call. The V end lost 1 base, the J end lost 7 bases, and 5 bases lay between the germline ends. This CDR3 comprises 11 residues. The germline CDR1 and CDR2 sequences are GTSNPN and SVGIG (reference sequence). The CDR3 DNA reads TGTGCCTGGAGTGACAGAAATGAGCAGTTCTTC. It translates to CAWSDRNEQFF.